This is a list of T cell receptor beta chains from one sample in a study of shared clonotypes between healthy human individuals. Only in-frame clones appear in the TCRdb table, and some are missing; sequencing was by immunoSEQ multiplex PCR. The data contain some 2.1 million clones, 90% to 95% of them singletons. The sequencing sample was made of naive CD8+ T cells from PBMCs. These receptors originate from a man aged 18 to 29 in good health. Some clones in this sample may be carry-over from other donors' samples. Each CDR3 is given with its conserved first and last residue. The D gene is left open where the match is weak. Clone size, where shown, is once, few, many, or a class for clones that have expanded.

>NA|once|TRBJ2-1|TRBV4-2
TGTGCCAGCAGCCAAGCACAGGGTTATGAGCAGTTCTTC
CASSQAQGYEQFF
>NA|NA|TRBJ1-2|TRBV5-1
TGCGCCAGCAGTCCCAGGGGCGAACTCAACTATGGCTACACCTTC
CASSPRGELNYGYTF
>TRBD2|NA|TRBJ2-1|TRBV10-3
TGTGCCATCCGGGAGGCGGTTATGAATGAGCAGTTCTTC
CAIREAVMNEQFF
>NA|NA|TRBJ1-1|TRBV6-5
TGTGCCAGCAGTTCAGACAGAAGGAACACTGAAGCTTTCTTT
CASSSDRRNTEAFF
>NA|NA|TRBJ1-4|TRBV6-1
TGTGCCAGCAGTGGAGGCGCCTGGTCTGAAAAACTGTTTTTT
CASSGGAWSEKLFF
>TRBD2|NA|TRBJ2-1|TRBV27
TGTGCCAGCAGTTCGGACGGACTATCTGGGACTAGCGGGAGTCTAATGAGGGGGGAGCAGTTCTTC
CASSSDGLSGTSGSLMRGEQFF
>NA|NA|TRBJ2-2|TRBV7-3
TGTGCCAGCAGCTTTGGCCGGCAGGGGCACACCGGGGAGCTGTTTTTT
CASSFGRQGHTGELFF
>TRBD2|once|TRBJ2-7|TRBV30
TGTGCCTGGAGTCACCCGGGACTAGCGGGAGTCGGCTACGAGCAGTACTTC
CAWSHPGLAGVGYEQYF
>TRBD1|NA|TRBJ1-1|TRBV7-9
TGTGCCAGCAGCCACACAGGGGTGAAAGCTGAAGCTTTCTTT
CASSHTGVKAEAFF
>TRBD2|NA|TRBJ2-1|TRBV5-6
TGTGCCAGCAGCTGGACGGGACTAGCTTCCAATGAGCAGTTCTTC
CASSWTGLASNEQFF
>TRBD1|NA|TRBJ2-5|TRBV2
TGTGCCAGCAGTGCAGGACAGGGCACGGGGTACCAAGAGACCCAGTACTTC
CASSAGQGTGYQETQYF